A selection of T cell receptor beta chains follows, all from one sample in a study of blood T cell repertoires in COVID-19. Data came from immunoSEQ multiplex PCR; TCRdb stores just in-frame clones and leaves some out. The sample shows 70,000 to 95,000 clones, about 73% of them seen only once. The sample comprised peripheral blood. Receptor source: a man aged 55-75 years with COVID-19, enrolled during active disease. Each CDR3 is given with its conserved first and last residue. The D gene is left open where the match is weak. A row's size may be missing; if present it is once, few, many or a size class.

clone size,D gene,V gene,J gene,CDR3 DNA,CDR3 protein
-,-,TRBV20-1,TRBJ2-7,TGCAGTGCTATCCAGGCCTACGAGCAGTACTTC,CSAIQAYEQYF
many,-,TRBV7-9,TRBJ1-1,TGTGCCAGCAGCCCCGGGACTCGTGATGAAGCTTTCTTT,CASSPGTRDEAFF
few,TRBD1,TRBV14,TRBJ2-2,TGTGCCAGCAGCCAAGATCTAGGGGGCGGCGGGGAGCTGTTTTTT,CASSQDLGGGGELFF
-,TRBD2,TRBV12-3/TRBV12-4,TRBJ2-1,TGTGCCCCGGGGGGCTCCTACAATGAGCAGTTCTTC,CAPGGSYNEQFF
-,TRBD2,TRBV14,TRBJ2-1,TGTGCCAGCAGCCGTGGACTAGCGGGGTACAATGAGCAGTTCTTC,CASSRGLAGYNEQFF
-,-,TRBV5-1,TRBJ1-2,TGCGCCAGCAGCATAGATACCTATGGCTACACCTTC,CASSIDTYGYTF
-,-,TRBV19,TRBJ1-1,TGTGCCAGTAGTATAGCCCCGGACAGGAACACTGAAGCTTTCTTT,CASSIAPDRNTEAFF
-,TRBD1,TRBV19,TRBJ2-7,TGTGCCAGTAGACACAGGGGGGCGTCGGGCGAGCAGTACTTC,CASRHRGASGEQYF
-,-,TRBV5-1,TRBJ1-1,TGCGCCAGCAGCTTAAGCAGGGGCTCTGAAGCTTTCTTT,CASSLSRGSEAFF
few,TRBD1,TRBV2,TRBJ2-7,TGTGCCAGCAGACAGGGGCCGTTGGCGGAGCAGTACTTC,CASRQGPLAEQYF
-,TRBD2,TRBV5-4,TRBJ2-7,TGTGCCAGCAGCCCAGGGGGAGCGGGAGGTGAAGAGCAGTACTTC,CASSPGGAGGEEQYF
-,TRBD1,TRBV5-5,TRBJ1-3,TGTGCCAGCAGCTTGCGACAGGGGGCTAATGGAAACACCATATATTTT,CASSLRQGANGNTIYF
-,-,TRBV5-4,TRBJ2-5,TGTGCCAGCAGCTTTATGAGGGAGACCCAGTACTTC,CASSFMRETQYF
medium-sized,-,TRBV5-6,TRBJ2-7,TGTGCCAGCAGTTTCTTCAGGGCCTACGAGCAGTACTTC,CASSFFRAYEQYF
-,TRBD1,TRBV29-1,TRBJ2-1,TGCAGCGTTGGGACCGGGACAGGGCTCTACGATGGGCAGTTCTTC,CSVGTGTGLYDGQFF
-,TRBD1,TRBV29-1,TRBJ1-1,TGCAGCGCTTCCGGGACAGCTTTTGGAACAACTGAAGCTTTCTTT,CSASGTAFGTTEAFF
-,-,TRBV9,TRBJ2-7,TGTGCCAGCAGCCTCCTCGGGGACGAGCAGTACTTC,CASSLLGDEQYF